This TCR beta chain is from a study of blood T cell repertoires in COVID-19 (TCRdb year 2020). For the study in its entirety: Samples from collaborators originated in the United States, Italy and Spain and spanned both the acute and convalescent phases of COVID-19. The prospective study material was composed of cDNA or gDNA derived from T cells, B-cell-depleted T cells, or PBMCs. The dataset comprised deeply sampled blood TCRbeta repertoires from subjects exposed to, actively infected with, or recovered from COVID-19. The repertoires were released in a freely available public database meant as a resource for research on the immune response to SARS-CoV-2. Samples were obtained from the ongoing ImmuneRACE study (first 160 participants) and from about 1,300 subjects provided by 6 global collaborators. A de-identified subject ID, COVID-19 status, age in years and sex were almost always included in the sample metadata. HLA class I and class II types, where available, came from metadata supplied by the sample provider rather than from assay-based typing.

The V and J ends are trimmed by 3 bases and 3 bases, leaving 13 bases between them. The CDR3 starts with the cysteine, ends with the phenylalanine, and has 15 residues. Solely the CDR3 DNA is kept, with 45 bases framed from the first base. CDR1 and CDR2 are drawn from the germline V gene: MGHRA, YSYEKL. This clone has just one count. Its antigen is currently not known. No much larger clone exists at a distance of one base, and base qualities are not known. TCRbeta CDR3 regions were amplified from genomic DNA using the immunoSEQ Assay, a bias-controlled multiplex PCR. In the source study's methods: Within the assay, amplification of reference gene primers was used to estimate how many nucleated cells each sample contained. Sequence reads were collapsed and filtered to measure the absolute abundance of every unique TCRbeta CDR3 rearrangement. For each sample, productive Simpson clonality was calculated by taking the square root of Simpson's diversity index across productive rearrangements. Entries here come from immuneACCESS through TCRdb and include only in-frame sequences with V and J called. Some clones fail to appear in such tables; in the studies checked, an unresolved V gene covers under half of the shortfall, and the cause of the remainder is unknown. V and J calls plus clone size are reproduced from that table; the DNA served to infer D and trimming. The sample table records around 250,000 clones; 84% of these occur just once. The ten largest clones represent 8.6% of the sample.

Results and caveats for the whole study, not just this receptor: Clinical and demographic metadata were provided uncurated, with the amount varying by source and participant.

Collaborating institutions collected whole blood in K2EDTA tubes following their own protocols. For TCRbeta analysis, collaborators shipped samples as frozen whole blood, isolated PBMCs, or DNA extracted from either of those sample types. The sequence links TRBV4-1 to TRBJ2-3, with a tentative D gene TRBD2 over 6 matching bases. The sequence was collected from a human donor in a cohort sampled during active COVID-19. The sequencing sample was made of peripheral blood. The CDR3 corresponds to CASSQLARGTDTQYF. The nucleotides are TGCGCCAGCAGCCAGCTTGCCCGGGGGACAGATACGCAGTATTTT.